These 31 T cell receptor beta chains were all obtained from the same sample, sequenced in a study of blood T cells in healthy people across ages. A second roughly 7 to 12 cycle PCR used barcoded and J-beta primers. TCRdb fed the 5' RACE reads into MiXCR, producing one record per CDR3 protein. The sample consists of approximately 1,000,000 distinct CDR3 sequences, approximately 38% of them appearing once. Sequencing was carried out using blood. The receptor source for this set is a man between 18 and 29 years old in good health.

The V and J genes are TRBV7-9 and TRBJ2-1, with 9 nucleotides matching TRBD2. The J call may be in error: the DNA end matches TRBJ2-7 better. CDR3 length equals 16 residues. CDR1 SEHNR and CDR2 FQNEAQ come from the germline V gene (reference sequence). This CDR3 reads CASSLVGGGGNNEQYF. In nucleotides, the CDR3 is TGTGCCAGCAGCTTAGTCGGCGGGGGGGGTAACAATGAGCAGTACTTC.

V and J are TRBV20-1 and TRBJ2-3; TRBD2 agrees at 8 bases. The CDR3 length is 13 residues. Germline CDR1 is DFQATT and CDR2 is SNEGSKA (reference sequence). J gave up 2 bases and V 4 bases, and 2 bases lay outside the gene matches. The DNA of the CDR3 is TGCAGTGCTATAGCGGGGTCCACAGATACGCAGTATTTT. Translating it yields CSAIAGSTDTQYF.

This sequence joins TRBV5-4 and TRBJ2-1, with 8 bases that match TRBD2. CDR1 SGHNT and CDR2 YYREEE come from the germline V gene (reference sequence). V lost 3 bases, J lost 3 bases, and 8 bases stayed unmatched. The CDR3 totals 16 residues. CDR3 sequence: CASSSSGGGSYNEQFF. The DNA of the CDR3 is TGTGCCAGCAGCTCAAGCGGGGGAGGTAGCTACAATGAGCAGTTCTTC.

The J gene is TRBJ1-2, the V gene TRBV20-1; D is undetermined. Trimming cost V 0 bases and J 10 bases, with 18 bases left between them. The length of the CDR3 is 14 residues. In germline, CDR1 is DFQATT, CDR2 SNEGSKA (reference sequence). The CDR3 here is CSARDWNERVAYTF. The CDR3 DNA is TGCAGTGCTAGAGATTGGAACGAGAGGGTAGCCTACACCTTC.

The chain is built from TRBV9 and TRBJ1-1, with a weak D call TRBD1 (6 bases). CDR3 length: 13 residues. Trimming pared 5 bases from V and 11 bases from J, leaving 19 bases between. Germline V gene lookup returns CDR1 SGDLS and CDR2 YYNGEE. CDR3: CASRRGNRDEAFF. The CDR3 DNA is TGTGCCAGCAGAAGGGGAAACAGGGATGAGGCTTTCTTT.

A word on this clonotype: The junction shows a germline mismatch at one end, possibly a read error. This sequence joins TRBV4-3 and TRBJ2-3; 7 bases map to TRBD1. The CDR3 sequence is 16 residues long. Germline-derived CDR1 and CDR2 are LGHNA and YSLEER. This CDR3 reads CPSSQDRVGRTDTQYF. In nucleotides, the CDR3 is TGCCCCAGCAGCCAAGACAGGGTGGGAAGGACAGATACGCAGTATTTT.

This sequence joins TRBV4-2 and TRBJ1-5; D is uncertain. The V and J ends lost 0 bases and 7 bases respectively, with 4 bases between them. In germline, CDR1 is LGHNA, CDR2 YNFKEQ. The CDR3 spans 12 residues. CDR3 sequence (DNA): TGTGCCAGCAGCCAAGATTACCAGCCCCAGCATTTT. Its protein product is CASSQDYQPQHF.

This clonotype was picked up a small number of times. The chain combines TRBV7-9 with TRBJ2-7, with 7 bases fitting TRBD1. Germline CDR1 reads SEHNR; CDR2 reads FQNEAQ (reference sequence). The V segment lost 6 bases and the J segment 2 bases; nucleotides outside the gene matches: 10. CDR3 length: 15 amino acids. The CDR3 DNA reads TGTGCCAGCAGAACAAAGACAGGGACAACCTACGAGCAGTACTTC. Translated, it gives CASRTKTGTTYEQYF.

This clonotype was seen a few times. The chain links TRBV4-2 to TRBJ1-2, with no clear D. Germline assignment: CDR1 LGHNA and CDR2 YNFKEQ. This CDR3 is 13 amino acids long. The germline V and J ends were trimmed by 0 bases and 8 bases, with 10 bases remaining between them. The CDR3 bases are TGTGCCAGCAGCCAAGATTTGGGGAGAGGCTACACCTTC. Amino acids: CASSQDLGRGYTF.

There are a few counts of this clonotype. The chain links TRBV20-1 to TRBJ1-2; TRBD1 might be the D (5 bases). Per the germline V gene, CDR1 is DFQATT and CDR2 is SNEGSKA (reference sequence). The V end was cut by 3 bases, the J end by 5 bases, with 10 bases between. This CDR3 has 12 amino acids. As DNA, the CDR3 is TGCAGTGCTAGCCCCCGGGGGTATGGCTACACCTTC. Its translation: CSASPRGYGYTF.

This chain links TRBV7-6 with TRBJ2-1, with 9 bases fitting TRBD2. With V trimmed by 7 bases and J by 4 bases, 8 bases remained unmatched. Germline CDR1 reads SGHVS; CDR2 reads FNYEAQ. CDR3 length equals 15 residues. The CDR3, as DNA: TGTGCCAGCACCTTCGGAGCGGGGGGATACAATGAGCAGTTCTTC. It encodes CASTFGAGGYNEQFF.

This clonotype was counted only a few times. The chain is built from TRBV20-1 and TRBJ2-3; TRBD2 might be the D (6 bases). Germline values: CDR1 DFQATT, CDR2 SNEGSKA (reference sequence). Trimming took 7 bases from V and 1 from J, leaving 15 bases between them. This CDR3 is built from 14 residues. CDR3 nucleotides: TGCAGTGGTACTCTGGCTAGCGGCACAGATACGCAGTATTTT. Amino acid sequence: CSGTLASGTDTQYF.

The chain recombines TRBV2 with TRBJ1-2; D unclear. There are 12 residues in the CDR3. V was cut by 3 bases and J by 6 bases, with 8 bases left in between. CDR1 is SNHLY and CDR2 is FYNNEI in the germline V gene. The chain's CDR3 is CASSDPLDGYTF. CDR3 nucleotides: TGTGCCAGCAGTGACCCCCTGGATGGCTACACCTTC.

The V gene is TRBV10-3, the J gene TRBJ2-5, with D maybe TRBD2 (5 bases). The CDR3 has 14 residues. The germline V gene has CDR1 ENHRY and CDR2 SYGVKD. The V end lost 2 bases, the J end lost 7 bases, and 14 bases lay between the germline ends. The CDR3 DNA reads as TGTGCCATCAGTGAGGCCTCTAACGAGGGGACCCAGTACTTC. This sequence encodes CAISEASNEGTQYF.

CDR3 loop: CASSLSGTHYNEQFF. CDR3 DNA sequence: TGTGCCAGCAGCTTAAGCGGGACCCACTACAATGAGCAGTTCTTC. The genes are TRBV7-9 and TRBJ2-1, with 7 bases matching TRBD2. The CDR3 is 15 residues long. Germline loops: CDR1 SEHNR, CDR2 FQNEAQ (reference sequence). Trimming removed 2 bases from V and 3 bases from J; junction bases left unmatched: 4.

This clonotype showed up just a few times. The V and J genes are TRBV7-2 and TRBJ1-1; no firm D call. This CDR3 comprises 17 residues. The germline V and J ends were trimmed by 2 bases and 2 bases, with 18 bases remaining between them. Looked up from germline, CDR1 is SGHTA and CDR2 is FQGNSA. CDR3 sequence reads: CASSLSGRELVNTEAFF. CDR3 coding DNA: TGTGCCAGCAGCTTAAGTGGGAGAGAGCTTGTAAACACTGAAGCTTTCTTT.

The V gene is TRBV7-9, the J gene TRBJ1-3; D is unclear. The V and J ends lost 7 bases and 0 bases respectively, with 7 bases between them. CDR1 is SEHNR, CDR2 FQNEAQ, per germline (reference sequence). This CDR3 contains 13 residues. The CDR3 nucleotides are TGTGCCAGCATACGGAGCTCTGGAAACACCATATATTTT. Its protein product is CASIRSSGNTIYF.

The chain couples TRBV4-3 to TRBJ2-1; TRBD2 agrees at 8 bases. V was clipped by 0 bases and J by 7 bases; unmatched bases: 8. The CDR3 spans 16 residues. The germline gives CDR1 LGHNA, CDR2 YSLEER. CDR3 bases: TGCGCCAGCAGCCAAGAAGATAGCGGGGAAGGAAATGAGCAGTTCTTC. Its translation: CASSQEDSGEGNEQFF.

The chain couples TRBV13 to TRBJ1-5; the D is unclear. Germline V gene lookup returns CDR1 PRHDT and CDR2 FYEKMQ (reference sequence). The V end was cut by 3 bases, the J end by 5 bases, with 11 bases between. The CDR3 extends over 14 amino acids. As DNA, the CDR3 is TGTGCCAGCAGCTTCTCAGGCCCACATCAGCCCCAGCATTTT. Translation gives CASSFSGPHQPQHF.

This clonotype was observed a handful of times. The J gene is TRBJ2-3, the V gene TRBV7-8; TRBD2 aligns across 7 bases. Germline trimming cut 5 bases from V and 10 bases from J; bases unmatched to any gene: 6. CDR1 and CDR2 from the germline V gene are SGHVS and FQNEAQ. The CDR3 consists of 12 residues. The CDR3 bases are TGTGCCAGCAGCCCCAGACTAGCCCCGCAGTATTTT. This translates into CASSPRLAPQYF.

V is TRBV16 and J is TRBJ1-1; D unresolved. CDR3 size: 11 residues. Trimming pared 2 bases from V and 8 bases from J, leaving 6 bases between. Germline V lookup: CDR1 KGHSY, CDR2 FQNENV. CDR3 in DNA: TGTGCCAGCAGCCAAGGGAACGAAGCTTTCTTT. Protein product: CASSQGNEAFF.

The rearrangement joins TRBV2 to TRBJ2-3; a possible D gene is TRBD2 (6 bases). This CDR3 is built from 15 residues. Germline CDR1 reads SNHLY; CDR2 reads FYNNEI. With 3 bases removed from V and 1 base from J, the gap between germline ends came to 11 bases. CDR3 sequence: CASSDLGLRTDTQYF. The DNA of the CDR3 is TGTGCCAGCAGTGACTTGGGACTCCGCACAGATACGCAGTATTTT.

This clonotype was recorded a few times. The gene calls are TRBV6-1 and TRBJ1-5; TRBD1 might be the D (6 bases). The CDR3 runs 17 residues. Germline CDR1 is MNHNS and CDR2 is SASEGT. The V end was cut by 6 bases, the J end by 0 bases, with 18 bases between. For the CDR3, the DNA is TGTGCCAGCAGGCTTACCCCGGGGGCGTATAGCAATCAGCCCCAGCATTTT. Protein sequence: CASRLTPGAYSNQPQHF.

This sequence joins TRBV5-1 and TRBJ1-2, with D unclear. In germline, CDR1 is SGHRS, CDR2 YFSETQ. The CDR3 is 13 residues long. Trimming cost V 0 bases and J 7 bases, with 10 bases left between them. CDR3 DNA: TGCGCCAGCAGCTTGGATATGGGGTCTGGCTACACCTTC. It specifies CASSLDMGSGYTF.

A few counts support this clonotype. This chain links TRBV11-2 with TRBJ1-5; unclear D gene. The V end was cut by 1 base, the J end by 0 bases, with 13 bases between. Germline assignment: CDR1 SGHAT and CDR2 FQNNGV. The CDR3 contains 17 residues. CDR3: CASSLGGGSDSNQPQHF. CDR3 nucleotide sequence: TGTGCCAGCAGCTTAGGGGGAGGTTCGGATAGCAATCAGCCCCAGCATTTT.

This clonotype has more than one count but fewer than ten. This chain connects TRBV10-3 to TRBJ1-2; D ambiguous. The ends were cut back, 6 bases at V and 6 bases at J, with 23 bases in the middle. The CDR3 totals 16 residues. Germline CDR1 and CDR2: ENHRY and SYGVKD. CDR3 loop: CAISEEKHPFNDGYTF. The CDR3 nucleotides are TGTGCCATCAGCGAAGAAAAACACCCTTTTAATGATGGCTACACCTTC.

The table lists this clonotype with a count of one. This chain uses TRBV27 with TRBJ2-1, with a weak D call TRBD2 (5 bases). The V and J ends lost 2 bases and 0 bases respectively, with 11 bases between them. CDR1 is MNHEY and CDR2 is SMNVEV in the germline V gene (reference sequence). The CDR3 length is 16 residues. This CDR3 is CASSLIRDFSYNEQFF. Written as DNA, the CDR3 is TGTGCCAGCAGTTTAATCCGGGATTTCTCCTACAATGAGCAGTTCTTC.

Note on this clonotype: This sequence may be a read error, since a much larger clone differs from it by one base. The gene calls are TRBV7-9 and TRBJ1-2, with 7 bases fitting TRBD1. The CDR3 runs to 13 residues. With V trimmed by 5 bases and J by 7 bases, 7 bases remained unmatched. Germline V gene sequence: CDR1 SEHNR, CDR2 FQNEAQ (reference sequence). The CDR3 loop is CASSPGQFCGYTF. In DNA, the CDR3 is TGTGCCAGCAGCCCGGGACAGTTCTGTGGCTACACCTTC.

The V call is TRBV20-1, the J call TRBJ1-1, with D hard to call. The V gene's germline CDR1 is DFQATT and CDR2 SNEGSKA (reference sequence). V dropped 0 bases and J dropped 3 bases, with 14 bases sitting between them. The CDR3 consists of 15 residues. The CDR3: CSARDLGQLDTEAFF. The CDR3 DNA is TGCAGTGCTAGAGATCTTGGGCAGCTAGACACTGAAGCTTTCTTT.

This chain links TRBV20-1 with TRBJ1-2, with 7 bases that match TRBD1. Trimming cost V 3 bases and J 8 bases; bases outside gene matches: 18. From germline, CDR1 is DFQATT and CDR2 SNEGSKA (reference sequence). CDR3 length: 16 amino acids. The DNA for the CDR3 is TGCAGTGCTAGCCACGACAGGGATAAGTCGCCCTCCGGCTACACCTTC. This translates into CSASHDRDKSPSGYTF.

V and J are TRBV4-2 and TRBJ1-2; no definite D call. CDR3 length: 15 residues. The V gene's germline CDR1 is LGHNA and CDR2 YNFKEQ. V lost 0 bases and J 0 bases, leaving 8 bases between the germline ends. CDR3 sequence reads: CASSQDGSANYGYTF. The CDR3 DNA reads TGTGCCAGCAGCCAAGACGGTTCGGCTAACTATGGCTACACCTTC.